A selection of T cell receptor beta chains follows, all from one sample in a study of control samples from healthy donors and cancer patients. Some clones are missing from TCRdb's copy, which holds only in-frame ones; the method was immunoSEQ multiplex PCR. Of some 110,000 clones in the sample, 85% to 90% were seen once. The specimen was blood. These TCRs come from a woman between 65 and 79 years old in good health. Each CDR3 is given with its conserved first and last residue. The D gene is left open where the match is weak. Expanded clones get a size class; other rows say once, few or many, or leave the size out.

D gene: .
J gene: TRBJ1-5
V gene: TRBV2
clone size: few
CDR3 DNA: TGTGCCAGCAGCTTCTGGAGCAATCAGCCCCAGCATTTT
CDR3 protein: CASSFWSNQPQHF

D gene: TRBD2
J gene: TRBJ2-3
V gene: TRBV9
clone size: .
CDR3 DNA: TGTGCCAGCAGCGTAGATCTCGGGAGGGCCCCAGATACGCAGTATTTT
CDR3 protein: CASSVDLGRAPDTQYF

D gene: TRBD1
J gene: TRBJ1-6
V gene: TRBV11-2
clone size: .
CDR3 DNA: TGTGCCAGCACCCTTACTCGGGACAGTAATTCACCCCTCCACTTT
CDR3 protein: CASTLTRDSNSPLHF

D gene: TRBD1
J gene: TRBJ2-7
V gene: TRBV9
clone size: .
CDR3 DNA: TGTGCCAGCAGCGCGGACAGGGGTCCCTACGAGCAGTACTTC
CDR3 protein: CASSADRGPYEQYF

D gene: TRBD2
J gene: TRBJ2-7
V gene: TRBV7-6
clone size: few
CDR3 DNA: TGTGCCAGCAGCTTTGGAGGTTCGGGGGGGGAGCAGTACTTC
CDR3 protein: CASSFGGSGGEQYF

D gene: TRBD1
J gene: TRBJ2-2
V gene: TRBV4-1
clone size: .
CDR3 DNA: TGCGCCAGCAGCCGTAAAGGACAGGGGACCGGGGAGCTGTTTTTT
CDR3 protein: CASSRKGQGTGELFF

D gene: .
J gene: TRBJ1-1
V gene: TRBV11-2
clone size: few
CDR3 DNA: TGTGCCAGCAGCTTAGTGGGAAACACTGAAGCTTTCTTT
CDR3 protein: CASSLVGNTEAFF

D gene: .
J gene: TRBJ2-7
V gene: TRBV6-2/TRBV6-3
clone size: once
CDR3 DNA: TGTGCCAGCAGTTTCGGTATCTCCTACGAGCAGTACTTC
CDR3 protein: CASSFGISYEQYF

D gene: .
J gene: TRBJ1-2
V gene: TRBV5-4
clone size: .
CDR3 DNA: TGTGCCAGCAACTTAGCAGGGGTGGTGGACTACACCTTC
CDR3 protein: CASNLAGVVDYTF

D gene: .
J gene: TRBJ1-4
V gene: TRBV27
clone size: .
CDR3 DNA: TGTGCCAGCAGTTTTTGGGGGATTAATGAAAAACTGTTTTTT
CDR3 protein: CASSFWGINEKLFF

D gene: .
J gene: TRBJ1-1
V gene: TRBV2
clone size: .
CDR3 DNA: TGTGCCAGCACCACTAGGGCTGAAGCTTTCTTT
CDR3 protein: CASTTRAEAFF

D gene: .
J gene: TRBJ2-2
V gene: TRBV24-1
clone size: .
CDR3 DNA: TGTGCCACCAGACCGGACACGAACACCGGGGAGCTGTTTTTT
CDR3 protein: CATRPDTNTGELFF

D gene: .
J gene: TRBJ1-2
V gene: TRBV15
clone size: .
CDR3 DNA: TGTGCCACCAGCAGAAATAATCAGGAGGCTCGGTATGGCTACACCTTC
CDR3 protein: CATSRNNQEARYGYTF

D gene: TRBD2
J gene: TRBJ2-1
V gene: TRBV5-4
clone size: .
CDR3 DNA: TGTGCCAGCAGCCGGGGGGGCGGGGGGGCGGATGAGCAGTTCTTC
CDR3 protein: CASSRGGGGADEQFF

D gene: .
J gene: TRBJ2-7
V gene: TRBV7-6
clone size: .
CDR3 DNA: TGTGCCAGCAGCTTAGTTGGTGGGGGGACAGAGTCCTACGAGCAGTACTTC
CDR3 protein: CASSLVGGGTESYEQYF

D gene: .
J gene: TRBJ2-7
V gene: TRBV12-3/TRBV12-4
clone size: .
CDR3 DNA: TGTGCCAGCACTTTGGGCGGCTCCTACGAGCAGTACTTC
CDR3 protein: CASTLGGSYEQYF

D gene: .
J gene: TRBJ2-1
V gene: TRBV4-1
clone size: .
CDR3 DNA: TGCGCCAGCAGCCAAGAAGGGACTGGGTACAATGAGCAGTTCTTC
CDR3 protein: CASSQEGTGYNEQFF

D gene: .
J gene: TRBJ1-4
V gene: TRBV15
clone size: .
CDR3 DNA: TGTGCCACCAGCCTTCGGGCGAGAGCTAATGAAAAACTGTTTTTT
CDR3 protein: CATSLRARANEKLFF

D gene: TRBD1
J gene: TRBJ2-5
V gene: TRBV7-2
clone size: .
CDR3 DNA: TGTGCCAGCAGCTTAGCGGGGGGGACAGGGGGCTTAAAGACCCAGTACTTC
CDR3 protein: CASSLAGGTGGLKTQYF

D gene: .
J gene: TRBJ2-7
V gene: TRBV7-9
clone size: .
CDR3 DNA: TGTGCCAGCAGCTTAAGGCTCGGGAGCTCCTACGAGCAGTACTTC
CDR3 protein: CASSLRLGSSYEQYF

D gene: .
J gene: TRBJ1-1
V gene: TRBV5-5
clone size: .
CDR3 DNA: TGTGCCAGCAGCTTGTGGGAAGGGAGGGACACTGAAGCTTTCTTT
CDR3 protein: CASSLWEGRDTEAFF

D gene: TRBD1
J gene: TRBJ1-2
V gene: TRBV6-2/TRBV6-3
clone size: .
CDR3 DNA: TGTGCCAGCAGTCCCTCGACAGGGCGATATGGCTACACCTTC
CDR3 protein: CASSPSTGRYGYTF

D gene: .
J gene: TRBJ2-7
V gene: TRBV19
clone size: .
CDR3 DNA: TGTGCCAGCAGGGACACTAGCTCCTACGAGCAGTACTTC
CDR3 protein: CASRDTSSYEQYF

D gene: .
J gene: TRBJ1-3
V gene: TRBV5-1
clone size: .
CDR3 DNA: TGCGCCAGCAGCTTGGAGGGGGACACCATATATTTT
CDR3 protein: CASSLEGDTIYF

D gene: .
J gene: TRBJ2-2
V gene: TRBV3-1/TRBV3-2
clone size: .
CDR3 DNA: TGTGCCAGCAGCCAAGCGGCAGGGCTAAAGCTGTTTTTT
CDR3 protein: CASSQAAGLKLFF

D gene: .
J gene: TRBJ1-4
V gene: TRBV19
clone size: .
CDR3 DNA: TGTGCCAGTAGTCCCCACAGGACCAATAATGAAAAACTGTTTTTT
CDR3 protein: CASSPHRTNNEKLFF

D gene: .
J gene: TRBJ1-1
V gene: TRBV18
clone size: .
CDR3 DNA: TGTGCCAGCTCACCACCTAATTTCCAGGGTATGAACACTGAAGCTTTCTTT
CDR3 protein: CASSPPNFQGMNTEAFF

D gene: .
J gene: TRBJ1-2
V gene: TRBV19
clone size: .
CDR3 DNA: TGTGCCAGCCGAGGCTGGGGGCGGGGCTACACCTTC
CDR3 protein: CASRGWGRGYTF

D gene: .
J gene: TRBJ2-5
V gene: TRBV7-2
clone size: .
CDR3 DNA: TGTGCCAGCAGCCCAGCCCTGGCCCAGTACTTC
CDR3 protein: CASSPALAQYF

D gene: .
J gene: TRBJ2-7
V gene: TRBV5-5
clone size: .
CDR3 DNA: TGTGCCAGCAGCTTGCTGGCGGCTTCCTACGAGCAGTACTTC
CDR3 protein: CASSLLAASYEQYF

D gene: TRBD2
J gene: TRBJ2-7
V gene: TRBV9
clone size: .
CDR3 DNA: TGTGCCAGCAGCAGCGGGGAGGGTGAGCAGTACTTC
CDR3 protein: CASSSGEGEQYF

D gene: .
J gene: TRBJ2-2
V gene: TRBV5-1
clone size: .
CDR3 DNA: TGCGCCAGCAGCTTGGATTTGCCCGCGAACACCGGGGAGCTGTTTTTT
CDR3 protein: CASSLDLPANTGELFF

D gene: TRBD1
J gene: TRBJ1-1
V gene: TRBV5-1
clone size: .
CDR3 DNA: TGCGCCAGCAGCCCCCTGGACAGGGTCCTCGGAGCTTTCTTT
CDR3 protein: CASSPLDRVLGAFF

D gene: .
J gene: TRBJ2-1
V gene: TRBV10-3
clone size: .
CDR3 DNA: TGTGCCATCCTCAAGGTCAGGGGGGGGAACAATGAGCAGTTCTTC
CDR3 protein: CAILKVRGGNNEQFF

D gene: .
J gene: TRBJ2-2
V gene: TRBV9
clone size: .
CDR3 DNA: TGTGCCAGCAGCGTCGAGAGAGGGACCGGGGAGCTGTTTTTT
CDR3 protein: CASSVERGTGELFF

D gene: .
J gene: TRBJ1-3
V gene: TRBV18
clone size: .
CDR3 DNA: TGTGCCAGCTCACGGGGCTCTGGAAACACCATATATTTT
CDR3 protein: CASSRGSGNTIYF

D gene: .
J gene: TRBJ1-2
V gene: TRBV27
clone size: .
CDR3 DNA: TGTGCCAGCAGTTTCGCAGGGAGAGGGTATGGCTACACCTTC
CDR3 protein: CASSFAGRGYGYTF

D gene: .
J gene: TRBJ2-3
V gene: TRBV24-1
clone size: once
CDR3 DNA: TGTGCCACCAGTGATTTGCAGGGGAAAATGCCAACCCCCACAGATACGCAGTATTTT
CDR3 protein: CATSDLQGKMPTPTDTQYF

D gene: TRBD1
J gene: TRBJ1-4
V gene: TRBV5-5
clone size: .
CDR3 DNA: TGTGCCAGCAGCCCGGGACAGAACTACGAAAAACTGTTTTTT
CDR3 protein: CASSPGQNYEKLFF

D gene: .
J gene: TRBJ2-3
V gene: TRBV10-3
clone size: .
CDR3 DNA: TGTGCCATCAATCCGCGTCCGGGGGATACGCAGTATTTT
CDR3 protein: CAINPRPGDTQYF

D gene: .
J gene: TRBJ1-5
V gene: TRBV10-3
clone size: .
CDR3 DNA: TGTGCCATCAGTGAGGAAGGCTACTCGAGCAATCAGCCCCAGCATTTT
CDR3 protein: CAISEEGYSSNQPQHF

D gene: .
J gene: TRBJ2-1
V gene: TRBV10-2
clone size: .
CDR3 DNA: TGCGCCAGCGGCGGACTGGTGGGCTCCTACAATGAGCAGTTCTTC
CDR3 protein: CASGGLVGSYNEQFF

D gene: TRBD2
J gene: TRBJ2-3
V gene: TRBV11-3
clone size: .
CDR3 DNA: TGTGCCAGCAGCTCCTACCAGTCCGGGGGGGAGTCAGATACGCAGTATTTT
CDR3 protein: CASSSYQSGGESDTQYF

D gene: .
J gene: TRBJ2-7
V gene: TRBV4-3
clone size: .
CDR3 DNA: TGCGCCAGCAGCCAAGATCACCTCGCGGACGAGCAGTACTTC
CDR3 protein: CASSQDHLADEQYF

D gene: TRBD1
J gene: TRBJ1-2
V gene: TRBV6-5
clone size: few
CDR3 DNA: TGTGCCAGCAGTTACGGAACAGGGGGCGGAGGCTACACCTTC
CDR3 protein: CASSYGTGGGGYTF

D gene: TRBD1
J gene: TRBJ1-2
V gene: TRBV5-6
clone size: .
CDR3 DNA: TGTGCCAGCAGCATGGACAGGGGTGGTTATGGCTACACCTTC
CDR3 protein: CASSMDRGGYGYTF

D gene: .
J gene: TRBJ2-1
V gene: TRBV5-1
clone size: .
CDR3 DNA: TGCGCCAGCAGCTCCAGAAGTGGGCCGACCTGGGGTGAGCAGTTCTTC
CDR3 protein: CASSSRSGPTWGEQFF

D gene: .
J gene: TRBJ2-7
V gene: TRBV11-2
clone size: .
CDR3 DNA: TGTGCCAGCAGCTTAGACGGGGTCGAGCAGTACTTC
CDR3 protein: CASSLDGVEQYF

D gene: TRBD1
J gene: TRBJ1-1
V gene: TRBV5-1
clone size: .
CDR3 DNA: TGCGCCAGCGGCGAACAGGGGGCGGGTTCGAACACTGAAGCTTTCTTT
CDR3 protein: CASGEQGAGSNTEAFF

D gene: .
J gene: TRBJ2-1
V gene: TRBV9
clone size: .
CDR3 DNA: TGTGCCAGCAGCGCGCTAGAGGGGCACAATGAGCAGTTCTTC
CDR3 protein: CASSALEGHNEQFF

D gene: TRBD2
J gene: TRBJ2-1
V gene: TRBV27
clone size: .
CDR3 DNA: TGTGCCAGCAGTTTGGTGCTAGCGGGGGGGCCCCATGAGCAGTTCTTC
CDR3 protein: CASSLVLAGGPHEQFF

D gene: .
J gene: TRBJ1-2
V gene: TRBV5-1
clone size: .
CDR3 DNA: TGCGCCAGCAGCGGGGAGGGGGACTATGGCTACACCTTC
CDR3 protein: CASSGEGDYGYTF

D gene: TRBD1
J gene: TRBJ1-2
V gene: TRBV2
clone size: .
CDR3 DNA: TGTGCCAGCAGTCCGGGACAGGGGGGATACTATGGCTACACCTTC
CDR3 protein: CASSPGQGGYYGYTF

D gene: TRBD1
J gene: TRBJ1-2
V gene: TRBV6-2/TRBV6-3
clone size: .
CDR3 DNA: TGTGCCAGCAGTCAAAGAACAGGGGGTAACTATGGCTACACCTTC
CDR3 protein: CASSQRTGGNYGYTF

D gene: .
J gene: TRBJ1-1
V gene: TRBV6-5
clone size: .
CDR3 DNA: TGTGCCAGCAGCCCCATCGGGACACCGAACACTGAAGCTTTCTTT
CDR3 protein: CASSPIGTPNTEAFF